The 25 T cell receptor beta chains reported below all come from one sample, sequenced in a study of radiation and T cells in renal cell carcinoma. Documented time point: baseline pretreatment blood. Specified treatment: 15 Gy SBRT to primary tumor, nephrectomy 4 weeks later. The table came from immunoSEQ multiplex PCR; TCRdb's copy has only in-frame clones and leaves some out. This table has over 120,000 clones, 70% to 90% appearing once. The starting material was blood, obtained from a patient whose treatment included radiotherapy and nephrectomy. The receptor source for this set is a woman aged 45-60 years with renal cell carcinoma.

This clone was seen a single time. V usage is TRBV9 and J usage is TRBJ1-3; D unclear. CDR1 is SGDLS and CDR2 is YYNGEE in the germline V gene. CDR3 length: 13 amino acids. V was pared by 4 bases and J by 8 bases, with 13 bases between. The CDR3 DNA reads as TGTGCCAGCAGCCCACTCACCCTAGACACCATATATTTT. This gives the protein CASSPLTLDTIYF.

CDR3 coding DNA: TGTGCCAGCAGTTTAATGGGGATGAACACTGAAGCTTTCTTT. Translating it yields CASSLMGMNTEAFF. The chain recombines TRBV27 with TRBJ1-1; no clear D. The CDR3 spans 14 residues. Germline-derived CDR1 and CDR2 are MNHEY and SMNVEV (reference sequence). Deletions cut 2 bases from V and 0 bases from J, with 7 bases between.

This clone was detected only a few times. The same CDR3 can be traced to other DNA sequences in this sample. CDR3 coding DNA: TGTGCCAGCAGCTTAGGCGGAAGGGGCTACACCTTC. It is translated as CASSLGGRGYTF. V is TRBV13 and J is TRBJ1-2; D gene uncertain. Trimming cost V 0 bases and J 8 bases, with 7 bases left between them. The CDR3 sequence is 12 residues long. From germline, CDR1 is PRHDT and CDR2 FYEKMQ (reference sequence).

This sequence joins TRBV11-2 and TRBJ2-7; D gene unclear. Trimming removed 5 bases at V and 2 bases at J, with 13 bases between. The CDR3 spans 14 residues. The V gene's germline CDR1 is SGHAT and CDR2 FQNNGV. The CDR3 here is CASSLQDGPYEQYF. CDR3 nucleotide sequence: TGTGCCAGCAGCCTCCAAGACGGCCCCTACGAGCAGTACTTC.

The gene calls are TRBV15 and TRBJ1-4, with D perhaps TRBD1 (6 bases). CDR1 LNHNV and CDR2 YYDKDF come from the germline V gene (reference sequence). The CDR3 is 15 amino acids. The V gene lost 0 bases and the J gene lost 5 bases, with 10 bases spanning the gap. The CDR3 coding sequence is TGTGCCACCAGCAGAGATCTAGGACAGAATGAAAAACTGTTTTTT. The encoded protein is CATSRDLGQNEKLFF.

This chain links TRBV14 with TRBJ2-4; unclear D gene. Trimming took 1 base from V and 0 from J, leaving 13 bases between them. The V gene's germline CDR1 is SGHDN and CDR2 FVKESK. The CDR3 is made up of 17 amino acids. CDR3 DNA sequence: TGTGCCAGCAGCCAAGGGGCCGGGCTCCTAGCCAAAAACATTCAGTACTTC. The encoded protein is CASSQGAGLLAKNIQYF.

The chain joins TRBV5-8 to TRBJ2-5; tentatively, D is TRBD1 or TRBD2 (5 bases each). The CDR3 has 16 amino acids. Germline-derived CDR1 and CDR2 are SGHTS and YDEGEE. The ends were cut back, 4 bases at V and 5 bases at J, with 21 bases in the middle. CDR3 nucleotide sequence: TGTGCCAGCAGCATATACCGGGGCCAGGCGAGGGAGACCCAGTACTTC. Translating gives CASSIYRGQARETQYF.

The chain carries TRBV15 and TRBJ2-7, with D hard to call. The length of the CDR3 is 15 residues. The germline gives CDR1 LNHNV, CDR2 YYDKDF (reference sequence). V lost 0 bases, J lost 0 bases, and 9 bases lay in between. The CDR3 nucleotides read TGTGCCACCAGCAGAGAGGAAATAAACTCCTACGAGCAGTACTTC. The encoded protein is CATSREEINSYEQYF. The full variable domain, with the rest looked up from reference TRBV15 and TRBJ2-7, is DAMVIQNPRYQVTQFGKPVTLSCSQTLNHNVMYWYQQKSSQAPKLLFHYYDKDFNNEADTPDNFQSRRPNTSFCFLDIRSPGLGDTAMYLCATSREEINSYEQYFGPGTRLTVT.

Written as DNA, the CDR3 is TGCGCCAGCAGCCAAGATTGGAGGAGGGTTAACACTGAAGCTTTCTTT. Translating it yields CASSQDWRRVNTEAFF. The chain links TRBV4-3 to TRBJ1-1, with D uncertain. CDR3 length: 16 amino acids. Between the trimmed V and J ends, which lost 0 bases and 2 bases, there was a span of 13 bases. The V gene's germline CDR1 is LGHNA and CDR2 YSLEER.

This chain connects TRBV19 to TRBJ2-3; D may be TRBD2 (6 bases). Looked up from germline, CDR1 is LNHDA and CDR2 is SQIVND (reference sequence). Between the trimmed V and J ends, which lost 8 bases and 0 bases, there was a span of 18 bases. The CDR3 contains 16 residues. This CDR3 reads CASSGDGGKSTDTQYF. DNA of the CDR3: TGTGCCAGTTCCGGGGACGGGGGTAAAAGCACAGATACGCAGTATTTT. Using reference TRBV19 and TRBJ2-3 for the parts outside the CDR3, the full variable domain is DGGITQSPKYLFRKEGQNVTLSCEQNLNHDAMYWYRQDPGQGLRLIYYSQIVNDFQKGDIAEGYSVSREKKESFPLTVTSAQKNPTAFYLCASSGDGGKSTDTQYFGPGTRLTVL.

The CDR3 here is CASSLGGSGNTIYF. DNA of the CDR3: TGTGCCAGCAGCTTGGGTGGGTCTGGAAACACCATATATTTT. The chain combines TRBV7-8 with TRBJ1-3; no clear D. This CDR3 has 14 residues. CDR1 and CDR2 from the germline V gene are SGHVS and FQNEAQ. Between the trimmed V and J ends, which lost 3 bases and 1 base, there was a span of 7 bases.

The rearrangement links TRBV5-1 to TRBJ2-1; a weak D match, TRBD2 (6 bases). The CDR3 is 15 residues long. Between the trimmed V and J ends, which lost 5 bases and 2 bases, there was a span of 14 bases. Looked up from germline, CDR1 is SGHRS and CDR2 is YFSETQ. Here the CDR3 DNA reads TGCGCCAGCAGGGAGGGCCTAAACCCCTACAATGAGCAGTTCTTC. Translation gives CASREGLNPYNEQFF.

The chain has TRBV25-1 and TRBJ1-4; D remains ambiguous. Germline values: CDR1 MGHDK, CDR2 SYGVNS. CDR3 length: 14 amino acids. The V gene lost 3 bases and the J gene lost 1 base, with 6 bases spanning the gap. CDR3 DNA sequence: TGTGCCAGCAGTGATACCCTAACTAATGAAAAACTGTTTTTT. Residues: CASSDTLTNEKLFF.

The chain is built from TRBV19 and TRBJ1-6; 7 bases line up with TRBD1. The J segment lost 7 bases and the V segment lost 3 bases, leaving 9 bases of the junction unmatched. This CDR3 has 16 amino acids. CDR1 is LNHDA, CDR2 SQIVND, per germline (reference sequence). The CDR3 sequence is CASSIDGDRRNSPLHF. The CDR3 DNA reads as TGTGCCAGTAGTATTGATGGGGACAGAAGAAATTCACCCCTCCACTTT.

This clone has a single count. V is TRBV19 and J is TRBJ2-5; D is perhaps TRBD1 (5 bases). This CDR3 contains 14 residues. V was pared by 3 bases and J by 2 bases, with 10 bases between. Germline loops: CDR1 LNHDA, CDR2 SQIVND (reference sequence). CDR3 residues: CASSIGRVQETQYF. The CDR3 nucleotides read TGTGCCAGTAGTATCGGCAGGGTACAAGAGACCCAGTACTTC.

The rearrangement uses TRBV7-2 and TRBJ1-5; D is unclear. Trimming took 2 bases from V and 3 from J, leaving 11 bases between them. CDR3 size: 15 residues. The germline gives CDR1 SGHTA, CDR2 FQGNSA. The CDR3 loop reads CASSLSRQNNQPQHF. In DNA, the CDR3 is TGTGCCAGCAGCTTATCGAGGCAGAACAATCAGCCCCAGCATTTT.

The CDR3 sequence is CASSQGLAGGVDTQYF. The CDR3, as DNA: TGCGCCAGCAGCCAAGGACTAGCGGGGGGGGTAGATACGCAGTATTTT. The chain uses TRBV4-3 and TRBJ2-3; 14 bases are a match to TRBD2. The V segment lost 1 base and the J segment 5 bases; nucleotides outside the gene matches: 2. The CDR3 loop spans 16 amino acids. CDR1 is LGHNA and CDR2 is YSLEER in the germline V gene.

The chain links TRBV5-4 to TRBJ1-2; tentative D call: TRBD1 (5 bases). V dropped 2 bases and J dropped 8 bases, with 13 bases sitting between them. This CDR3 contains 13 residues. Per germline, CDR1 SGHNT and CDR2 YYREEE (reference sequence). CDR3 sequence: CASSFIGEEGYTF. The DNA for the CDR3 is TGTGCCAGCAGCTTCATAGGGGAGGAAGGCTACACCTTC.

The chain uses TRBV6-1 and TRBJ1-1, with D uncertain. The CDR3 has 13 amino acids. CDR1 and CDR2 (germline): MNHNS, SASEGT. V gave up 2 bases and J gave up 0 bases, with 4 bases separating them. The CDR3 loop is CASSETMNTEAFF. DNA for the CDR3: TGTGCCAGCAGTGAAACGATGAACACTGAAGCTTTCTTT.

The gene calls are TRBV18 and TRBJ1-6; a possible D gene is TRBD1 (5 bases). V was pared by 3 bases and J by 9 bases, with 21 bases between. The CDR3 is 17 residues long. Germline V CDR1 and CDR2: KGHSH, LQKENI. CDR3 region: CASSPNSMSGRSSPLHF. CDR3 in DNA: TGTGCCAGCTCACCGAATTCTATGTCGGGACGGAGTTCACCCCTCCACTTT.

The table lists this clone with a count of one. V usage is TRBV18 and J usage is TRBJ1-5; D not certain. In germline, CDR1 is KGHSH, CDR2 LQKENI. Between the trimmed V and J ends, which lost 3 bases and 4 bases, there was a span of 10 bases. There are 14 residues in the CDR3. DNA of the CDR3: TGTGCCAGCTCACCCTTGGGAGAAAATCAGCCCCAGCATTTT. This sequence encodes CASSPLGENQPQHF. The full variable domain, with the rest looked up from reference TRBV18 and TRBJ1-5, is NAGVMQNPRHLVRRRGQEARLRCSPMKGHSHVYWYRQLPEEGLKFMVYLQKENIIDESGMPKERFSAEFPKEGPSILRIQQVVRGDSAAYFCASSPLGENQPQHFGDGTRLSIL.

The chain uses TRBV19 and TRBJ1-1; possible D gene TRBD1, 5 bases. V was pared by 5 bases and J by 1 base, with 11 bases between. The CDR3 has 14 amino acids. Per the germline V gene, CDR1 is LNHDA and CDR2 is SQIVND (reference sequence). In DNA form, the CDR3 reads TGTGCCAGTAGTCGAGGGACTGAGAACACTGAAGCTTTCTTT. Translation gives CASSRGTENTEAFF.

The count of this clone is one. The CDR3 reads CASSEGQASNQPQHF. The CDR3 DNA reads as TGTGCCAGCAGTGAGGGGCAGGCCTCTAATCAGCCCCAGCATTTT. The chain employs TRBV2 and TRBJ1-5, with D possibly TRBD1 on 5 matching bases. The CDR3 sequence is 15 residues long. The V gene's germline CDR1 is SNHLY and CDR2 FYNNEI. Trimming pared 3 bases from V and 4 bases from J, leaving 13 bases between.

This clone was observed a few times. The chain combines TRBV9 with TRBJ2-1, with D perhaps given as TRBD1 or TRBD2 (5 bases each). The CDR3 consists of 14 residues. Trimming stripped 2 bases from V and 7 bases from J, with 13 bases between. Looked up from germline, CDR1 is SGDLS and CDR2 is YYNGEE. The CDR3 loop reads CASSVRFEGNEQFF. Here the CDR3 DNA reads TGTGCCAGCAGCGTTCGTTTCGAGGGGAATGAGCAGTTCTTC.

This chain joins TRBV9 and TRBJ1-1; D gene unclear. Germline-derived CDR1 and CDR2 are SGDLS and YYNGEE. The CDR3 sequence is 15 residues long. The germline V and J ends were trimmed by 0 bases and 2 bases, with 11 bases remaining between them. The CDR3 loop reads CASSVVAVVNTEAFF. DNA for the CDR3: TGTGCCAGCAGCGTAGTCGCCGTTGTTAACACTGAAGCTTTCTTT.